Listed below are T cell receptor beta chains from one sample, sequenced in a study of blood T cell repertoires in COVID-19. Profiled with immunoSEQ multiplex PCR; TCRdb holds only in-frame clones, not every one. The sample yields under 95,000 clones, around 85% seen once. The sequencing sample was made of peripheral blood. The receptors derive from a man at least 80 years old in a cohort sampled during active COVID-19. Both conserved end residues are part of each CDR3. Fields, in order: CDR3 DNA, CDR3 protein, J gene, D gene, V gene. The D gene is left open where the match is weak.

cdr3_nt: TGTGCCAGCAGGGGGCCCAGGACTAGCGGGGGCCCCCCTCAAGAGACCCAGTACTTC
cdr3_aa: CASRGPRTSGGPPQETQYF
j_call: TRBJ2-5
d_call: TRBD2
v_call: TRBV7-2

cdr3_nt: TGTGCCAGCAGCGGAGGCGCTGAAGCTTTCTTT
cdr3_aa: CASSGGAEAFF
j_call: TRBJ1-1
d_call: -
v_call: TRBV11-3

cdr3_nt: TGTGCCAGCAGTGTCCCATCGACAGGGCAAGAGACCCAGTACTTC
cdr3_aa: CASSVPSTGQETQYF
j_call: TRBJ2-5
d_call: TRBD1
v_call: TRBV2

cdr3_nt: TGTGCCAGCAGCCAACAGGGTATGGGGGAAAAACTGTTTTTT
cdr3_aa: CASSQQGMGEKLFF
j_call: TRBJ1-4
d_call: -
v_call: TRBV14

cdr3_nt: TGTGCCAGCAGTGAAGTTTATAGCAATCAGCCCCAGCATTTT
cdr3_aa: CASSEVYSNQPQHF
j_call: TRBJ1-5
d_call: -
v_call: TRBV2

cdr3_nt: TGTGCCAGTAGTGCGATTTTGGGACAGGGGGAGCGTAACACCATATATTTT
cdr3_aa: CASSAILGQGERNTIYF
j_call: TRBJ1-3
d_call: TRBD1
v_call: TRBV19

cdr3_nt: TGTGCCAGCAGCCGGACTAGCGGGGGGGCAGTTACGCAGTATTTT
cdr3_aa: CASSRTSGGAVTQYF
j_call: TRBJ2-3
d_call: TRBD2
v_call: TRBV7-2

cdr3_nt: TGTGCCAGCACTCGACAGGGTTACACCGGGGAGCTGTTTTTT
cdr3_aa: CASTRQGYTGELFF
j_call: TRBJ2-2
d_call: TRBD1
v_call: TRBV28

cdr3_nt: TGTGCCAGCAGCCTGCGATCATCCGCCGGGACAGCCACAGATACGCAGTATTTT
cdr3_aa: CASSLRSSAGTATDTQYF
j_call: TRBJ2-3
d_call: TRBD1
v_call: TRBV3-1/TRBV3-2

cdr3_nt: TGTGCCAGCAGACGCACAGGGACGGGGATGGAAAAACTGTTTTTT
cdr3_aa: CASRRTGTGMEKLFF
j_call: TRBJ1-4
d_call: -
v_call: TRBV2

cdr3_nt: TGTGCCAGCAGCTTACGGGGGAGTGGTGGCTACACCTTC
cdr3_aa: CASSLRGSGGYTF
j_call: TRBJ1-2
d_call: -
v_call: TRBV11-2

cdr3_nt: TGTGCCAGCAGCCCCGATACAGGGTTCGTCTACGAGCAGTACTTC
cdr3_aa: CASSPDTGFVYEQYF
j_call: TRBJ2-7
d_call: -
v_call: TRBV5-5